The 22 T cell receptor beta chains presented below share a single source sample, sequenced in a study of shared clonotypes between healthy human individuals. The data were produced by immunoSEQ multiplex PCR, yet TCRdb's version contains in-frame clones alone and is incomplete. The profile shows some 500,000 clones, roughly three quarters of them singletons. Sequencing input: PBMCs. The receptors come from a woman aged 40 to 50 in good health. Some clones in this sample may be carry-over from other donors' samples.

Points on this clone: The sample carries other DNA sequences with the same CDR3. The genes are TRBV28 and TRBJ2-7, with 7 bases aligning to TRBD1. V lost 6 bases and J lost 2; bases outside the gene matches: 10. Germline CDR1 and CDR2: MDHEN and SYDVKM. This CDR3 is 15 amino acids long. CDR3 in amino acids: CASRERGQGAYEQYF. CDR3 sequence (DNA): TGTGCCAGCAGGGAGAGGGGTCAGGGGGCCTACGAGCAGTACTTC. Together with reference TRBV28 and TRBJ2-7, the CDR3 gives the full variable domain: DVKVTQSSRYLVKRTGEKVFLECVQDMDHENMFWYRQDPGLGLRLIYFSYDVKMKEKGDIPEGYSVSREKKERFSLILESASTNQTSMYLCASRERGQGAYEQYFGPGTRLTVT.

CDR3 bases: TGCGCCACCATCAGGGGGCAGCTATACACTGAAGCTTTCTTT. Amino acid sequence: CATIRGQLYTEAFF. The chain joins TRBV10-2 to TRBJ1-1; 8 nucleotides match TRBD1. CDR3 length: 14 amino acids. V lost 10 bases and J lost 3; bases outside the gene matches: 10. Looked up from germline, CDR1 is WSHSY and CDR2 is SAAADI.

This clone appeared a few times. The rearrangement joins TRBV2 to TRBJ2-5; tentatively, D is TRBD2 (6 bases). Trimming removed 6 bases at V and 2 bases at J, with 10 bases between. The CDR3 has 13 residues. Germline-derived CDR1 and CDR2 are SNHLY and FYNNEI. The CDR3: CASSSSVQETQYF. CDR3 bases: TGTGCCAGCAGCTCTAGCGTACAAGAGACCCAGTACTTC. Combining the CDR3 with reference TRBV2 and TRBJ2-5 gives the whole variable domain EPEVTQTPSHQVTQMGQEVILRCVPISNHLYFYWYRQILGQKVEFLVSFYNNEISEKSEIFDDQFSVERPDGSNFTLKIRSTKLEDSAMYFCASSSSVQETQYFGPGTRLLVL.

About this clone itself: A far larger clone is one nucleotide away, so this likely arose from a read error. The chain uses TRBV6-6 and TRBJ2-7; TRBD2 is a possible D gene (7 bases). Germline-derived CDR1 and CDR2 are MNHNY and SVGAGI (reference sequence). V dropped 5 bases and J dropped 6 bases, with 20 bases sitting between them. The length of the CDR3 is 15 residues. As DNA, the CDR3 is TGTGCCAGCAGTCAAGGGGGAGGGCTGATCGGCGAGCAGTACTTC. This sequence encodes CASSQGGGLIGEQYF.

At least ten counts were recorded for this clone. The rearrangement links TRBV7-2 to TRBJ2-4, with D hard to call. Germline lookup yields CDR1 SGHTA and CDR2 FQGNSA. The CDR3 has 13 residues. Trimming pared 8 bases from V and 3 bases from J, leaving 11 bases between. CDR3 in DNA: TGTGCCAGCCGATCCACGGACAAAAACATTCAGTACTTC. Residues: CASRSTDKNIQYF. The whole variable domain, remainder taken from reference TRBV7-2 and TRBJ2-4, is GAGVSQSPSNKVTEKGKDVELRCDPISGHTALYWYRQSLGQGLEFLIYFQGNSAPDKSGLPSDRFSAERTGGSVSTLTIQRTQQEDSAVYLCASRSTDKNIQYFGAGTRLSVL.

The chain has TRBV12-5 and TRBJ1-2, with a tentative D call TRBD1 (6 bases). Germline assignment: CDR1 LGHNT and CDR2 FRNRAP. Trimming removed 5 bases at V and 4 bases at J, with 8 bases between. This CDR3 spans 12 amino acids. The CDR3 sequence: CASGPGAYGYTF. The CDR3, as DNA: TGTGCTAGTGGTCCAGGGGCCTATGGCTACACCTTC.

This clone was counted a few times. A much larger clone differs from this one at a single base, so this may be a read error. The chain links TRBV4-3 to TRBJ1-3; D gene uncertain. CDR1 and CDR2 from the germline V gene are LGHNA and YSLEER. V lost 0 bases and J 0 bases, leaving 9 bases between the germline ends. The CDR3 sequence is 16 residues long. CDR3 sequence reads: CASSQDAMSSGNTIYF. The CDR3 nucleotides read TGCGCCAGCAGCCAAGACGCGATGTCCTCTGGAAACACCATATATTTT.

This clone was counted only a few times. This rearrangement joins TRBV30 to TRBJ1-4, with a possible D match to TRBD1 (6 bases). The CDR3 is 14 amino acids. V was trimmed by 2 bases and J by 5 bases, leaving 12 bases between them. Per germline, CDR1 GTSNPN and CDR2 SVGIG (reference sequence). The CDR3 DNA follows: TGTGCCTGGAGTTTGGGGGGCCTAAATGAAAAACTGTTTTTT. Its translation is CAWSLGGLNEKLFF.

CDR3 bases: TGTGCCAGCAGCCAAGAAGGACTCGGTCGGGACGAGCAGTTCTTC. Encoded protein: CASSQEGLGRDEQFF. This chain connects TRBV4-2 to TRBJ2-1; the D call may be TRBD1 or TRBD2 (5 bases each). Deletions cut 0 bases from V and 10 bases from J, with 16 bases between. Germline CDR1 reads LGHNA; CDR2 reads YNFKEQ. The CDR3 sequence is 15 residues long.

The CDR3 loop reads CASSPAPGHGNEQFF. The CDR3 DNA reads TGTGCCAGCTCTCCCGCACCGGGACACGGCAATGAGCAGTTCTTC. The chain combines TRBV27 with TRBJ2-1; a possible D gene is TRBD1 (6 bases). The CDR3 is 15 residues long. Trimming cost V 8 bases and J 6 bases, with 20 bases left between them. CDR1 and CDR2 (germline): MNHEY, SMNVEV (reference sequence).

The CDR3 bases are TGTGCCAGCAGGGCCTACCGGGACACAACGGGGGAGCAGTACTTC. It translates to CASRAYRDTTGEQYF. This chain uses TRBV6-1 with TRBJ2-5; the D call may be TRBD1 or TRBD2 (6 bases each). From germline, CDR1 is MNHNS and CDR2 SASEGT. CDR3 size: 15 residues. Trimming removed 6 bases from V and 11 bases from J, with 25 bases in between.

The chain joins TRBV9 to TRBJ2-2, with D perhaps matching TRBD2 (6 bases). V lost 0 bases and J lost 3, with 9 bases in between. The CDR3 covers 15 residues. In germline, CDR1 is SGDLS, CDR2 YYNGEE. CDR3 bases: TGTGCCAGCAGCGTAGAACTAGCCTACACCGGGGAGCTGTTTTTT. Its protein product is CASSVELAYTGELFF. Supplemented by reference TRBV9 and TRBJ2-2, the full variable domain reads DSGVTQTPKHLITATGQRVTLRCSPRSGDLSVYWYQQSLDQGLQFLIQYYNGEERAKGNILERFSAQQFPDLHSELNLSSLELGDSALYFCASSVELAYTGELFFGEGSRLTVL.

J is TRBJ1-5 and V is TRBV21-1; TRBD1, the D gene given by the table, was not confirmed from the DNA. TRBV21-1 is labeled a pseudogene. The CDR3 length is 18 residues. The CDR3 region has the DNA TGTGCCAGCAGCACACAGGGAATGGGGCGCGAGGGCAATCAGCCCCAGCATTTT. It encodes CASSTQGMGREGNQPQHF.

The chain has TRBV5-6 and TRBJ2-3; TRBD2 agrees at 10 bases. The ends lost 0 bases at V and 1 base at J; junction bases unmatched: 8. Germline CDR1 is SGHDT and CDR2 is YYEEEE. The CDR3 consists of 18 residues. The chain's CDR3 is CASSLGGPSGSGTDTQYF. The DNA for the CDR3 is TGTGCCAGCAGCTTGGGGGGTCCTAGCGGGAGTGGCACAGATACGCAGTATTTT.

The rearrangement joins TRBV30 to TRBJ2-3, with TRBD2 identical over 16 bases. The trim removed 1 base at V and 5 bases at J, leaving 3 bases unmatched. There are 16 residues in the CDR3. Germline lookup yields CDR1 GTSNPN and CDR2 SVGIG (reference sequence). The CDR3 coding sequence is TGTGCCTGGAGTGCGGGACTAGCGGGAGGGCTAGATACGCAGTATTTT. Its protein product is CAWSAGLAGGLDTQYF.

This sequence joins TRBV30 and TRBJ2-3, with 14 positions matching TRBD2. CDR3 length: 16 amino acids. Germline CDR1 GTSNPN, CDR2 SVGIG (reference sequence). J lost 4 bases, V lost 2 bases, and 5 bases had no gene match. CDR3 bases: TGTGCCTGGAGTCTCGGGACTAGCGGGAGTGCAGATACGCAGTATTTT. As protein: CAWSLGTSGSADTQYF.

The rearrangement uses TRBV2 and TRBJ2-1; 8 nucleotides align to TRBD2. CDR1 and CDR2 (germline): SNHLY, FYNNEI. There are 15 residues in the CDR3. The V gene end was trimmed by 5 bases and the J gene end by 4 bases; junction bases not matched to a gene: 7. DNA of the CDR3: TGTGCCAGCAGTAGAAGCGGGAGCAGGTACAATGAGCAGTTCTTC. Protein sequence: CASSRSGSRYNEQFF.

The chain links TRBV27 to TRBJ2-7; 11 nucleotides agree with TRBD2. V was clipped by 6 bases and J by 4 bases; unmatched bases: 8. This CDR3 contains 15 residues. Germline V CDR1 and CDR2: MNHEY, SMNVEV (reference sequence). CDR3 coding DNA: TGTGCCAGCAGCGTCGGACTAGCGGGCGGATACGAGCAGTACTTC. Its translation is CASSVGLAGGYEQYF.

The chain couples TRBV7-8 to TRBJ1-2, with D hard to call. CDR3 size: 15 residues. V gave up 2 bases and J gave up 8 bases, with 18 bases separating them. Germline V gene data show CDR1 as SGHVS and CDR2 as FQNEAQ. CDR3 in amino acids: CASSLRILSVEGYTF. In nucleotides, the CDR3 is TGTGCCAGCAGCTTACGGATCCTATCCGTAGAAGGCTACACCTTC.

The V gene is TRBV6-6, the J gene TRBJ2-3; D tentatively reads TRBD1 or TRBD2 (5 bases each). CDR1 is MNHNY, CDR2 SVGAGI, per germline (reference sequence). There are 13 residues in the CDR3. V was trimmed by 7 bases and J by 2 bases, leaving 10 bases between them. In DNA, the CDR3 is TGTGCCAGCACCCCCGGGGCCACAGATACGCAGTATTTT. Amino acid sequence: CASTPGATDTQYF.

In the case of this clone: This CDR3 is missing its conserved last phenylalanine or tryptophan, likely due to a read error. CDR3 in amino acids: CSVLLSDGRPQHS. In DNA form, the CDR3 reads TGCAGCGTTTTGTTATCAGACGGACGGCCCCAGCATTCT. The genes are TRBV29-1 and TRBJ1-5, with D uncertain. Germline CDR1 is SQVTM and CDR2 is ANQGSEA. V dropped 5 bases and J dropped 9 bases, with 17 bases sitting between them. The CDR3 length is 13 residues.

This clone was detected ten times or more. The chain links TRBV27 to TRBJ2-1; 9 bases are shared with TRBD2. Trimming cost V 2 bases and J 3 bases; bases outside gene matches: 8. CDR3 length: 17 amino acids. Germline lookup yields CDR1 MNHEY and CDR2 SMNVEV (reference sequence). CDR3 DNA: TGTGCCAGCAGTTTAGCTAGCGGGGCCTCAATCTACAATGAGCAGTTCTTC. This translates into CASSLASGASIYNEQFF.